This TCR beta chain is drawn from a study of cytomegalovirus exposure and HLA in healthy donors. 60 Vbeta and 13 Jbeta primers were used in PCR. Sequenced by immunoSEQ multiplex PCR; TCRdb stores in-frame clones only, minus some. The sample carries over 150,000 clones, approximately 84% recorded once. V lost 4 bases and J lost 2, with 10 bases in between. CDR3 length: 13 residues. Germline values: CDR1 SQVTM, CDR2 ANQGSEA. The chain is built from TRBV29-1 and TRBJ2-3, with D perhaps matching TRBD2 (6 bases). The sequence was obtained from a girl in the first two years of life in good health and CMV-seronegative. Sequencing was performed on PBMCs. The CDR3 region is CSVVRGNTDTQYF. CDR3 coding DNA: TGCAGCGTTGTCCGGGGGAACACAGATACGCAGTATTTT.